The clone carrying this TCR beta chain appeared once. Clones were sequenced by immunoSEQ multiplex PCR, and TCRdb holds only the in-frame ones, with some missing. The sample contains 85,000 to 100,000 clones, around 82% of which appear only once. V was shortened by 3 bases and J by 6 bases, with 18 bases between the two germline ends. The CDR3 is 15 amino acids. The germline CDR1 and CDR2 sequences are GTSNPN and SVGIG (reference sequence). These data belong to a study of a mutant IDH1 vaccine in newly diagnosed glioma. Study overall: Sex distribution of treated patients was around 62% male and about 38% female; mean age was around 40 years. Most patients had received both radiotherapy and temozolomide, the prior options being radiotherapy, temozolomide, or both.

Time point of the sample: baseline, week 1 (first vaccination visit). Sample treatment: pre-vaccination baseline after standard-of-care therapy. The gene calls are TRBV30 and TRBJ2-1; no definite D call. This TCR came from a woman in her fifties or sixties with glioma. Source: PBMCs, taken from a glioma patient treated with radiotherapy, temozolomide or both. The CDR3 sequence is CAWSAAAKYPNEQFF. In nucleotides, the CDR3 is TGTGCCTGGAGCGCCGCTGCAAAATATCCCAATGAGCAGTTCTTC.